The sequence of this T cell receptor (beta chain) was determined in a study of T cell repertoires in cytomegalovirus infection (dated by TCRdb to about 2019). With respect to the entire study: The peptide stimulations were aimed at well-studied HLA-B-restricted epitopes as well as recently identified HLA-C-restricted CMV epitopes, whose presentation resists viral immunomodulation. Donor HLA type was relevant to the analysis, as public TCR beta signatures indicated carriage of CMV infection together with the matching HLA type. Findings and caveats that apply to the study as a whole: In both this cohort and an independent roughly 350-donor cohort, the cumulative frequency of public TCR beta family members distinguished carriers of CMV infection plus the relevant HLA type. In the ex vivo response, HLA-C-restricted CMV-specific TCR beta clonotypes were dominant, and in two of eight donors the single most frequent clonotype came from this HLA-C-restricted group.

The CDR3 starts with the cysteine, ends with the phenylalanine, and has 17 residues. The DNA shown is the 51-base CDR3, in frame from base 1. Looking up the germline V gene (reference sequence) yields CDR1 DFQATT and CDR2 SNEGSKA. V is cut back by 0 bases and J by 5 bases, with 12 bases in the junction unmatched. Sequencer: Illumina HiSeq 1500. TCRdb reprocessing: public reads trimmed at Q25 with fastp, clones called with MiXCR, in-frame beta chains kept. Each entry is one CDR3 protein sequence, shown with its most common DNA and genes. This sample is represented by a few hundred thousand distinct CDR3 sequences; approximately 22% of them were singletons. Of the sample, around 20% falls within the top ten clones. For this clonotype: Its antigen specificity is not known. Qualities for individual bases were not recorded, and no much larger clone is one base off.

Taken with the paper, the label for treatment or condition translates to: in vitro stimulation with specific CMV peptide epitopes to enrich CMV-specific T cells. This chain joins TRBV20-1 to TRBJ2-3, with 9 central nucleotides matching TRBD2. The receptor was derived from a human donor in good health (CMV status not recorded). Some clones in this sample may be carry-over from other donors' samples. The material sequenced was cultured PBMCs, taken from culture after CMV antigen stimulation. The CDR3 amino acid sequence is: CSARDPISGSLVDTQYF. The DNA is TGCAGTGCTAGAGATCCGATTAGCGGGAGCCTGGTAGATACGCAGTATTTT.